Shown below are 30 T cell receptor beta chains from a single sample sequenced in a study of siplizumab effects on memory and regulatory T cells. Sequencing used immunoSEQ multiplex PCR; TCRdb keeps in-frame clones, though not all of them. The sample has over 65,000 clones, 95% seen once. Sequences were obtained from CD8+ T cells sorted from blood. These receptors were obtained from a human donor in good health.

The chain couples TRBV19 to TRBJ1-2, with D perhaps matching TRBD1 (5 bases). Trimming pared 5 bases from V and 4 bases from J, leaving 14 bases between. CDR3 size: 14 residues. Per germline, CDR1 LNHDA and CDR2 SQIVND (reference sequence). The CDR3 DNA reads as TGTGCCAGTAGTGGGCAGGGACCGGTCTATGGCTACACCTTC. Translating gives CASSGQGPVYGYTF.

The chain combines TRBV7-8 with TRBJ2-4; 10 bases align to TRBD1. V was clipped by 1 base and J by 0 bases; unmatched bases: 12. Looked up from germline, CDR1 is SGHVS and CDR2 is FQNEAQ. The CDR3 loop spans 20 amino acids. CDR3 nucleotide sequence: TGTGCCAGCAGCTTAGTACCCCGGGACAGGGGAGTCGGAGCCAAAAACATTCAGTACTTC. Residues: CASSLVPRDRGVGAKNIQYF.

Only one count was recorded for this clone. The chain couples TRBV6-1 to TRBJ1-1, with D perhaps TRBD1 (6 bases). CDR3 length: 15 residues. The ends were cut back, 6 bases at V and 1 base at J, with 15 bases in the middle. Looked up from germline, CDR1 is MNHNS and CDR2 is SASEGT. The DNA for the CDR3 is TGTGCCAGCAGGGTGGCCGGGACACAGAACACTGAAGCTTTCTTT. It specifies CASRVAGTQNTEAFF.

The chain combines TRBV7-9 with TRBJ2-7, with 10 bases that match TRBD1. Germline CDR1 is SEHNR and CDR2 is FQNEAQ (reference sequence). After removal of 1 base from V and 3 bases from J, the junction contained 6 bases not matched to a gene. CDR3 length: 16 residues. CDR3 in amino acids: CASSLGTGGGNYEQYF. The CDR3 DNA follows: TGTGCCAGCAGCTTAGGGACAGGGGGTGGAAACTACGAGCAGTACTTC.

The rearrangement links TRBV27 to TRBJ2-1, with a possible D match to TRBD2 (5 bases). Trimming removed 4 bases from V and 4 bases from J, with 14 bases in between. The CDR3 has 15 residues. Germline values: CDR1 MNHEY, CDR2 SMNVEV (reference sequence). The CDR3: CASSSVASYYNEQFF. The CDR3 DNA is TGTGCCAGCAGTTCAGTAGCGTCCTATTACAATGAGCAGTTCTTC.

The chain couples TRBV21-1 to TRBJ2-7; TRBD2, the D gene given by the table, was not confirmed from the DNA. TRBV21-1 is listed as a pseudogene. The CDR3 has 9 amino acids. The CDR3 reads CASPGGQYF. Written as DNA, the CDR3 is TGTGCCAGCCCCGGGGGGCAGTACTTC.

The chain recombines TRBV19 with TRBJ1-5; D gene uncertain. Trimming cost V 3 bases and J 4 bases, with 7 bases left between them. Germline values: CDR1 LNHDA, CDR2 SQIVND (reference sequence). The CDR3 spans 13 residues. The CDR3, as DNA: TGTGCCAGTAGTATCACGGGGAATCAGCCCCAGCATTTT. Translating it yields CASSITGNQPQHF. Filled out from reference TRBV19 and TRBJ1-5, the complete variable domain reads DGGITQSPKYLFRKEGQNVTLSCEQNLNHDAMYWYRQDPGQGLRLIYYSQIVNDFQKGDIAEGYSVSREKKESFPLTVTSAQKNPTAFYLCASSITGNQPQHFGDGTRLSIL.

The chain employs TRBV4-1 and TRBJ2-1, with TRBD2 matching over 7 bases. Germline V gene data show CDR1 as MGHRA and CDR2 as YSYEKL. This CDR3 comprises 17 residues. With V trimmed by 0 bases and J by 0 bases, 5 bases remained unmatched. The CDR3, as DNA: TGCGCCAGCAGCCAAGATCGCGCTAGCGGCTCCTACAATGAGCAGTTCTTC. Translating it yields CASSQDRASGSYNEQFF.

This clone came up a few times. The V gene is TRBV19, the J gene TRBJ1-1, with TRBD1 identical over 7 bases. Germline V gene lookup returns CDR1 LNHDA and CDR2 SQIVND (reference sequence). Germline trimming cut 4 bases from V and 4 bases from J; bases unmatched to any gene: 3. The CDR3 has 13 residues. The CDR3 DNA follows: TGTGCCAGTAGTACAACAGGGGTCACTGAAGCTTTCTTT. Residues: CASSTTGVTEAFF.

The chain joins TRBV28 to TRBJ2-7, with 8 positions matching TRBD2. The germline CDR1 and CDR2 sequences are MDHEN and SYDVKM. The CDR3 extends over 18 amino acids. J was trimmed by 1 base and V by 4 bases; bases with no gene match: 15. The CDR3 here is CASSSISLAEGESYEQYF. Here the CDR3 DNA reads TGTGCCAGCAGTTCCATCTCACTAGCGGAAGGAGAGTCCTACGAGCAGTACTTC.

V is TRBV19 and J is TRBJ1-5; perhaps TRBD1 as D (5 bases). V was shortened by 1 base and J by 6 bases, with 10 bases between the two germline ends. The CDR3 extends over 14 amino acids. Germline V CDR1 and CDR2: LNHDA, SQIVND (reference sequence). Written as DNA, the CDR3 is TGTGCCAGTAGTATAGTAACTGGGACTCAGCCCCAGCATTTT. It specifies CASSIVTGTQPQHF.

This sequence joins TRBV11-2 and TRBJ2-7, with a possible D match to TRBD2 (6 bases). Germline CDR1 reads SGHAT; CDR2 reads FQNNGV. The CDR3 contains 13 residues. Trimming removed 5 bases from V and 2 bases from J, with 10 bases in between. This CDR3 reads CASSLGLPYEQYF. The CDR3 nucleotides read TGTGCCAGCAGCCTGGGACTTCCCTACGAGCAGTACTTC.

This sequence joins TRBV2 and TRBJ2-5; 10 bases agree with TRBD1. Germline loops: CDR1 SNHLY, CDR2 FYNNEI. The CDR3 contains 15 residues. V gave up 7 bases and J gave up 3 bases; unmatched junction bases: 8. This CDR3 reads CASIMGTGVEETQYF. The CDR3 region has the DNA TGTGCCAGCATAATGGGGACAGGGGTAGAAGAGACCCAGTACTTC.

The chain is built from TRBV7-9 and TRBJ1-4, with 7 bases aligning to TRBD1. Germline CDR1 is SEHNR and CDR2 is FQNEAQ (reference sequence). The CDR3 has 16 amino acids. V lost 5 bases, J lost 5 bases, and 11 bases stayed unmatched. The CDR3 nucleotides read TGTGCCAGCAGCAACCGCCCGGGACAGAAAAATGAAAAACTGTTTTTT. This sequence encodes CASSNRPGQKNEKLFF.

This chain joins TRBV28 and TRBJ1-4; TRBD1 agrees at 9 bases. The CDR3 spans 14 residues. Germline V gives CDR1 MDHEN, CDR2 SYDVKM. The trim removed 6 bases at V and 6 bases at J, leaving 5 bases unmatched. This CDR3 reads CASSDRGSYEKLFF. DNA for the CDR3: TGTGCCAGCAGCGACAGGGGGTCTTATGAAAAACTGTTTTTT.

This chain uses TRBV4-1 with TRBJ2-7, with TRBD2 matching over 11 bases. V trimming: 6 bases; J trimming: 3 bases; junction bases outside the gene matches: 4. From germline, CDR1 is MGHRA and CDR2 YSYEKL. The CDR3 runs to 14 residues. The CDR3 nucleotides read TGCGCCAGCAGAGAGACTAGCGGGGACTACGAGCAGTACTTC. This codes for CASRETSGDYEQYF.

The gene calls are TRBV5-1 and TRBJ2-3; 10 nucleotides match TRBD1. Germline V CDR1 and CDR2: SGHRS, YFSETQ. This CDR3 spans 17 amino acids. Trimming cost V 4 bases and J 1 base; bases outside gene matches: 9. CDR3 sequence (DNA): TGCGCCAGCAGCATTTTCCAGGACAGGGGGGGCACAGATACGCAGTATTTT. Its translation: CASSIFQDRGGTDTQYF.

This chain connects TRBV19 to TRBJ2-1, with a weak D call TRBD1 (6 bases). The germline gives CDR1 LNHDA, CDR2 SQIVND (reference sequence). V lost 7 bases, J lost 0 bases, and 16 bases lay in between. This CDR3 region has 16 residues. DNA of the CDR3: TGTGCCAGTACCCCATTAGGGGGAAGCTCCTACAATGAGCAGTTCTTC. Amino acid sequence: CASTPLGGSSYNEQFF.

The chain employs TRBV9 and TRBJ2-5, with D maybe TRBD2 (6 bases). Germline CDR1 and CDR2: SGDLS and YYNGEE. This CDR3 contains 14 residues. With 3 bases removed from V and 5 bases from J, the gap between germline ends came to 14 bases. CDR3 in amino acids: CASSGASDGETQYF. The CDR3, as DNA: TGTGCCAGCAGCGGTGCTAGCGACGGGGAGACCCAGTACTTC. Complete variable domain (other parts from reference TRBV9 and TRBJ2-5): DSGVTQTPKHLITATGQRVTLRCSPRSGDLSVYWYQQSLDQGLQFLIQYYNGEERAKGNILERFSAQQFPDLHSELNLSSLELGDSALYFCASSGASDGETQYFGPGTRLLVL.

J is TRBJ2-3 and V is TRBV25-1; tentatively, D is TRBD1 (6 bases). Between the trimmed V and J ends, which lost 4 bases and 7 bases, there was a span of 9 bases. Germline V lookup: CDR1 MGHDK, CDR2 SYGVNS. This CDR3 is built from 12 residues. CDR3 DNA sequence: TGTGCCAGCAGTGCGGACAGCTATACGCAGTATTTT. This translates into CASSADSYTQYF.

The rearrangement joins TRBV27 to TRBJ2-7; D is ambiguous. CDR1 is MNHEY and CDR2 is SMNVEV in the germline V gene (reference sequence). V gave up 6 bases and J gave up 7 bases, with 13 bases separating them. CDR3 length: 12 amino acids. CDR3 in amino acids: CASSPSGGEQYF. Here the CDR3 DNA reads TGTGCCAGCAGCCCCTCTGGTGGGGAGCAGTACTTC.

The CDR3 DNA reads as TGTGCCAGCGAACTAGCGGGAGGAGACGAGCAGTACTTC. Its protein product is CASELAGGDEQYF. The chain is built from TRBV28 and TRBJ2-7; 12 bases agree with TRBD2. The junction had 4 bases not matched to a gene; V was cut back by 8 bases and J by 5 bases. There are 13 residues in the CDR3. Germline V gene data show CDR1 as MDHEN and CDR2 as SYDVKM.

The V and J genes are TRBV4-1 and TRBJ1-1; 8 bases are shared with TRBD1. The CDR3 runs 17 residues. Trimming removed 2 bases from V and 1 base from J; junction bases left unmatched: 9. Germline V gene sequence: CDR1 MGHRA, CDR2 YSYEKL. Written as DNA, the CDR3 is TGCGCCAGCAGCCAAACAGGGGGATTTTGGCAGAACACTGAAGCTTTCTTT. It specifies CASSQTGGFWQNTEAFF.

The chain recombines TRBV6-5 with TRBJ1-3; 11 bases fit TRBD1. The CDR3 length is 14 residues. V was clipped by 8 bases and J by 4 bases; unmatched bases: 4. The V gene's germline CDR1 is MNHEY and CDR2 SVGAGI. CDR3 DNA: TGTGCCAGCGGGGGACAGGGGGGAGGAAACACCATATATTTT. Translated: CASGGQGGGNTIYF.

The V gene is TRBV5-5, the J gene TRBJ2-7, with 11 bases identical to TRBD1. In germline, CDR1 is SGHKS, CDR2 YYEKEE (reference sequence). There are 16 residues in the CDR3. The ends lost 4 bases at V and 5 bases at J; junction bases unmatched: 11. CDR3 bases: TGTGCCAGCAGCGACCCGGACAGGGGGCGATTTCACGAGCAGTACTTC. Protein sequence: CASSDPDRGRFHEQYF.

The chain uses TRBV28 and TRBJ2-1, with D hard to call. The CDR3 extends over 14 amino acids. V was pared by 3 bases and J by 2 bases, with 8 bases between. The V gene's germline CDR1 is MDHEN and CDR2 SYDVKM. The CDR3 sequence is CASSFPGTYNEQFF. CDR3 DNA sequence: TGTGCCAGCAGTTTTCCTGGGACCTACAATGAGCAGTTCTTC.

This clone was found once. The V gene is TRBV9, the J gene TRBJ1-1; possibly TRBD1 for D (5 bases). Germline V gene lookup returns CDR1 SGDLS and CDR2 YYNGEE. The CDR3 runs to 16 residues. V was trimmed by 0 bases and J by 1 base, leaving 13 bases between them. Here the CDR3 reads CASSVGSGLENTEAFF. The CDR3 DNA follows: TGTGCCAGCAGCGTAGGATCGGGGCTTGAGAACACTGAAGCTTTCTTT. The whole variable domain, remainder taken from reference TRBV9 and TRBJ1-1, is DSGVTQTPKHLITATGQRVTLRCSPRSGDLSVYWYQQSLDQGLQFLIQYYNGEERAKGNILERFSAQQFPDLHSELNLSSLELGDSALYFCASSVGSGLENTEAFFGQGTRLTVV.

The rearrangement uses TRBV6-1 and TRBJ2-3, with 8 bases lining up with TRBD2. Germline-derived CDR1 and CDR2 are MNHNS and SASEGT. The CDR3 has 15 residues. Germline trimming cut 4 bases from V and 5 bases from J; bases unmatched to any gene: 8. Here the CDR3 DNA reads TGTGCCAGCAGTGGGTCGGGAGGGCCGTTAGATACGCAGTATTTT. This encodes CASSGSGGPLDTQYF.

Concerning this clone: This CDR3 is also generated by other DNA sequences in the sample. The rearrangement uses TRBV27 and TRBJ1-5; possibly TRBD1 for D (6 bases). Germline loops: CDR1 MNHEY, CDR2 SMNVEV (reference sequence). V lost 8 bases and J 1 base, leaving 18 bases between the germline ends. The CDR3 runs 16 residues. The CDR3 DNA reads TGTGCCAGCCAAAGCGGGGGGCTGAAAAGCAATCAGCCCCAGCATTTT. Translating gives CASQSGGLKSNQPQHF.

The CDR3 DNA sequence: TGTGCCAGTAGTAATAGACAGGGTCTCACAGATACGCAGTATTTT. This sequence encodes CASSNRQGLTDTQYF. The chain uses TRBV19 and TRBJ2-3, with 7 positions matching TRBD1. Germline CDR1 and CDR2: LNHDA and SQIVND (reference sequence). The CDR3 is 15 amino acids. Unmatched junction bases numbered 6, after V lost 4 bases and J lost 2 bases.